Presented here are 20 T cell receptor beta chains from one specimen sequenced in a study of T cells in Graves' hyperthyroidism and ophthalmopathy. It was RNA transcripts that yielded the amplified TCR beta CDR3 regions. HTBI primers drove first-round RT-PCR of the TCR CDR3. One entry per CDR3 protein results from TCRdb running MiXCR on the multiplex PCR reads. The sample carries roughly 170,000 distinct CDR3 sequences, around 8.9% recorded once. The source material was blood. The receptors shown here come from a woman aged 18-35 years with Graves' hyperthyroidism that later progressed to Graves' ophthalmopathy.

V and J are TRBV27 and TRBJ2-1; 7 bases agree with TRBD1. The germline V gene encodes CDR1 MNHEY and CDR2 SMNVEV (reference sequence). The CDR3 consists of 15 residues. V shed 5 bases, J shed 7 bases, and the junction held 11 bases outside the gene matches. CDR3 loop: CASSQAGTAKNEQFF. CDR3 nucleotide sequence: TGTGCCAGCAGTCAAGCCGGGACAGCAAAGAATGAGCAGTTCTTC.

This clonotype was observed a few times. J is TRBJ2-7 and V is TRBV4-1; D gene ambiguous. This CDR3 is 16 amino acids long. The germline V and J ends were trimmed by 2 bases and 4 bases, with 18 bases remaining between them. Per germline, CDR1 MGHRA and CDR2 YSYEKL. CDR3 amino acids: CASSQRADQRLYEQYF. CDR3 nucleotides: TGCGCCAGCAGCCAACGGGCTGATCAGCGCCTGTACGAGCAGTACTTC.

This clonotype was seen ten or more times. The chain uses TRBV6-5 and TRBJ1-5; TRBD1 agrees at 8 bases. The J segment lost 5 bases and the V segment lost 0 bases, leaving 0 bases of the junction unmatched. The V gene's germline CDR1 is MNHEY and CDR2 SVGAGI. The CDR3 length is 14 residues. Here the CDR3 DNA reads TGTGCCAGCAGTTACTCGACAGGGGATCAGCCCCAGCATTTT. This gives the protein CASSYSTGDQPQHF.

This clonotype was seen many times. The chain uses TRBV29-1 and TRBJ2-7, with 8 bases identical to TRBD2. In germline, CDR1 is SQVTM, CDR2 ANQGSEA. The CDR3 has 11 residues. The CDR3 spells CAGGEPYEQYF. As DNA, the CDR3 is TGCGCCGGGGGGGAACCCTACGAGCAGTACTTC.

About this clonotype: A much more abundant neighbour one base away suggests this may be a read error. The chain carries TRBV6-1 and TRBJ1-1; perhaps TRBD1 as D (6 bases). CDR3 length: 12 residues. Germline loops: CDR1 MNHNS, CDR2 SASEGT. V was pared by 4 bases and J by 6 bases, with 9 bases between. Here the CDR3 reads CASSGNRAEAFF. The CDR3 DNA sequence: TGTGCCAGCAGTGGAAACAGGGCTGAAGCTTTCTTT.

This clonotype came up many times. The chain employs TRBV7-3 and TRBJ2-7; tentatively, D is TRBD1 or TRBD2 (5 bases each). The germline CDR1 and CDR2 sequences are SGHTA and FQGTGA. This CDR3 region has 15 residues. Deletions cut 1 base from V and 2 bases from J, with 12 bases between. The CDR3 loop is CASSLMGDRAYEQYF. In nucleotides, the CDR3 is TGTGCCAGCAGCTTAATGGGGGACCGAGCCTACGAGCAGTACTTC.

This clonotype was counted at least ten times. The genes are TRBV28 and TRBJ2-2; 7 bases line up with TRBD1. Germline trimming cut 2 bases from V and 4 bases from J; bases unmatched to any gene: 10. Germline CDR1 and CDR2: MDHEN and SYDVKM. This CDR3 contains 17 residues. Written as DNA, the CDR3 is TGTGCCAGCAGTTTAAGGTTCGGTAGGGGGCGCACCGGGGAGCTGTTTTTT. Residues: CASSLRFGRGRTGELFF.

This clonotype was counted ten times or more. This chain uses TRBV12-3 or TRBV12-4 with TRBJ2-3, with D uncertain. The CDR3 contains 14 residues. Trimming removed 5 bases at V and 0 bases at J, with 9 bases between. This CDR3 is CASSRGPSTDTQYF. The CDR3 DNA follows: TGTGCCAGCAGTCGAGGACCCAGCACAGATACGCAGTATTTT.

This clonotype came up many times. This chain links TRBV2 with TRBJ2-2, with no clear D. The CDR3 length is 17 residues. The V and J ends lost 2 bases and 1 base respectively, with 14 bases between them. Germline CDR1 and CDR2: SNHLY and FYNNEI. The CDR3, as DNA: TGTGCCAGCAGTGAATTCGTGTCACTAAGGAACACCGGGGAGCTGTTTTTT. Protein sequence: CASSEFVSLRNTGELFF. Full variable domain (remainder filled in from reference TRBV2 and TRBJ2-2): EPEVTQTPSHQVTQMGQEVILRCVPISNHLYFYWYRQILGQKVEFLVSFYNNEISEKSEIFDDQFSVERPDGSNFTLKIRSTKLEDSAMYFCASSEFVSLRNTGELFFGEGSRLTVL.

This clonotype was counted many times. This chain uses TRBV30 with TRBJ2-2; 7 bases agree with TRBD2. Germline values: CDR1 GTSNPN, CDR2 SVGIG (reference sequence). Trimming took 3 bases from V and 7 from J; bases not matched to a gene: 8. This CDR3 region has 14 residues. For the CDR3, the DNA is TGTGCCTGGAGGAGTGGGAGGGCCGTCGGGGAGCTGTTTTTT. Amino acids: CAWRSGRAVGELFF.

J is TRBJ1-6 and V is TRBV7-9, with D perhaps TRBD1 (6 bases). Germline V gives CDR1 SEHNR, CDR2 FQNEAQ (reference sequence). The V gene lost 1 base and the J gene lost 10 bases, with 20 bases spanning the gap. The CDR3 runs 17 residues. The CDR3 protein is CASSLGGYRAARSPLHF. DNA of the CDR3: TGTGCCAGCAGCTTAGGGGGGTACAGGGCGGCACGATCACCCCTCCACTTT.

The sample holds a few counts of this clonotype. This chain connects TRBV6-1 to TRBJ2-3; unclear D gene. CDR3 length: 14 amino acids. The V gene's germline CDR1 is MNHNS and CDR2 SASEGT. Trimming removed 8 bases at V and 0 bases at J, with 12 bases between. The chain's CDR3 is CASARAHSTDTQYF. CDR3 sequence (DNA): TGTGCCAGCGCGAGAGCGCATAGCACAGATACGCAGTATTTT.

J is TRBJ2-2 and V is TRBV9; D might be TRBD2 (6 bases). CDR1 is SGDLS and CDR2 is YYNGEE in the germline V gene. The CDR3 extends over 15 amino acids. Trimming stripped 6 bases from V and 0 bases from J, with 12 bases between. CDR3 DNA: TGTGCCAGCACGCTTACGGGAGCGAACACCGGGGAGCTGTTTTTT. Amino acids: CASTLTGANTGELFF.

This clonotype was picked up many times. The chain recombines TRBV20-1 with TRBJ2-3; 7 bases align to TRBD2. The CDR3 consists of 16 residues. The J segment lost 3 bases and the V segment lost 6 bases, leaving 15 bases of the junction unmatched. Per germline, CDR1 DFQATT and CDR2 SNEGSKA (reference sequence). Written as DNA, the CDR3 is TGCAGTGCCCACACTCCCGAGCAGGGAGGGACAGATACGCAGTATTTT. Its protein is CSAHTPEQGGTDTQYF.

In its sample, this clonotype was seen many times. This chain connects TRBV11-2 to TRBJ2-5; the match to TRBD2 covers 9 bases. Germline assignment: CDR1 SGHAT and CDR2 FQNNGV. With V trimmed by 4 bases and J by 7 bases, 10 bases remained unmatched. The CDR3 spans 15 residues. The CDR3 reads CASSSLREGLGTQYF. The CDR3 DNA reads TGTGCCAGCAGCTCTCTGCGGGAGGGCTTAGGGACCCAGTACTTC.

In this sample, this clonotype turned up many times. The J gene is TRBJ2-2, the V gene TRBV12-3 or TRBV12-4; TRBD2 matches at 15 bases. This CDR3 has 18 amino acids. V lost 5 bases, J lost 6 bases, and 10 bases stayed unmatched. CDR3 DNA sequence: TGTGCCAGCAGTCGCGGGACTAGCGGGGGGTTGCACCCCGGGGAGCTGTTTTTT. It yields the protein CASSRGTSGGLHPGELFF.

This clonotype was detected ten times or more. The chain links TRBV20-1 to TRBJ2-7; D is undetermined. V was trimmed by 3 bases and J by 1 base, leaving 13 bases between them. The CDR3 spans 14 residues. CDR1 is DFQATT, CDR2 SNEGSKA, per germline (reference sequence). The DNA of the CDR3 is TGCAGTGCTAGCATTACAGTGGTATCCTACGAGCAGTACTTC. The encoded protein is CSASITVVSYEQYF.

The chain has TRBV6-1 and TRBJ2-7; a possible D gene is TRBD2 (6 bases). The germline V and J ends were trimmed by 7 bases and 6 bases, with 28 bases remaining between them. The CDR3 runs 17 residues. CDR1 MNHNS and CDR2 SASEGT come from the germline V gene. The chain's CDR3 is CASIPGIETSILVEQYF. The CDR3 coding sequence is TGTGCCAGCATCCCAGGAATTGAGACTAGTATATTAGTCGAGCAGTACTTC.

In regard to this clonotype: It may be a read error: a sequence one base away is much more abundant. J is TRBJ1-1 and V is TRBV2, with D tentatively TRBD1 (5 bases). The CDR3 runs 14 residues. Looked up from germline, CDR1 is SNHLY and CDR2 is FYNNEI. Trimming cost V 8 bases and J 0 bases, with 13 bases left between them. CDR3 nucleotide sequence: TGTGCCAGCCTACCGGGACTGATGAACACTGAAGCTTTCTTT. Protein product: CASLPGLMNTEAFF.

This clonotype has a count of ten or more. As DNA, the CDR3 is TGTGCCAGCAGTGAAGACGGAGGGGCTGGAAACACCATATATTTT. Amino acid sequence: CASSEDGGAGNTIYF. This chain connects TRBV6-1 to TRBJ1-3; TRBD1 might be the D (5 bases). With 1 base removed from V and 2 bases from J, the gap between germline ends came to 9 bases. Germline loops: CDR1 MNHNS, CDR2 SASEGT. CDR3 length equals 15 residues.